This entry is about one T cell receptor beta chain. Its antigen is as yet unknown. Germline V gives CDR1 MNHEY, CDR2 SVGAGI. The CDR3 spans 17 residues. Trimming took off 10 bases at V and 10 bases at J, with 29 bases between the two ends. These data are taken from a study of T and B cells in COVID-19 patients. Study at large: COVID-19 patients gave peripheral blood either during active infection or after recovery. Comorbidities linked to unfavorable COVID-19 outcome were present in about 90% of the roughly 20 active-infection patients. Study results and limitations: Patients with COVID-19 reportedly showed strongly skewed T cell receptor beta variable and joining gene usage.

Each TRB amplification used roughly 240-550 ng of genomic DNA from blood. TRB rearrangements were amplified by multiplex PCR with BIOMED2 TRB-A/B primers. MiXCR was run by TCRdb on the multiplex PCR reads, yielding one entry per CDR3 protein. The profile shows 15,000 to 20,000 distinct CDR3 sequences, 35% to 45% of them singletons. The TCR comes from a human donor with active COVID-19. Sequencing was done on a sample of blood. This chain connects TRBV6-5 to TRBJ1-6, with D possibly TRBD1 on 6 matching bases. The CDR3 DNA follows: TGTGCCACCTTTCCTTCCGAAGCGGGGCCCCAGGGGTCACCCCTCCACTTT. Its translation is CATFPSEAGPQGSPLHF.